These 4 T cell receptor beta chains came from one sample sequenced in a study of cytomegalovirus exposure and HLA in healthy donors. 60 Vbeta and 13 Jbeta primers were used in PCR. Produced via immunoSEQ multiplex PCR; TCRdb's table is partial and in-frame only. Across around 190,000 clones, the top ten clones capture around 0.95% of the sample. Sequenced input: PBMCs. Receptor source: a woman aged 30 to 39 in good health and CMV-seropositive.

The chain employs TRBV7-9 and TRBJ1-4; D uncertain. In germline, CDR1 is SEHNR, CDR2 FQNEAQ (reference sequence). Trimming shortened V by 4 bases and J by 3 bases, and 12 bases separated the two germline ends. This CDR3 is 15 amino acids long. DNA for the CDR3: TGTGCCAGCAGCTCCGGGGTGCTGTCTAATGAAAAACTGTTTTTT. Its translation: CASSSGVLSNEKLFF.

The genes are TRBV6-1 and TRBJ2-7, with 8 nucleotides matching TRBD1. Germline loops: CDR1 MNHNS, CDR2 SASEGT. CDR3 length equals 13 residues. The V gene end was trimmed by 8 bases and the J gene end by 5 bases; junction bases not matched to a gene: 8. The CDR3 loop is CASAGDRGHEQYF. The CDR3 coding sequence is TGTGCCAGCGCCGGAGACAGGGGCCACGAGCAGTACTTC.

The rearrangement links TRBV4-1 to TRBJ2-5, with D possibly being TRBD2 (5 bases). The DNA end favors TRBJ2-7, so the J call may be wrong. The CDR3 has 13 amino acids. Germline lookup yields CDR1 MGHRA and CDR2 YSYEKL. The CDR3: CASSQDRDYEQYF. The CDR3 DNA reads as TGCGCCAGCAGCCAAGATCGGGACTACGAGCAGTACTTC.

This rearrangement joins TRBV2 to TRBJ1-4; weak D call: TRBD1 (5 bases). Germline CDR1 and CDR2: SNHLY and FYNNEI. V lost 3 bases and J 14 bases, leaving 16 bases between the germline ends. There are 13 residues in the CDR3. The DNA of the CDR3 is TGTGCCAGCAGTGATCTTTTTGGCGGGGGTCTGTTTTTT. Translating it yields CASSDLFGGGLFF.